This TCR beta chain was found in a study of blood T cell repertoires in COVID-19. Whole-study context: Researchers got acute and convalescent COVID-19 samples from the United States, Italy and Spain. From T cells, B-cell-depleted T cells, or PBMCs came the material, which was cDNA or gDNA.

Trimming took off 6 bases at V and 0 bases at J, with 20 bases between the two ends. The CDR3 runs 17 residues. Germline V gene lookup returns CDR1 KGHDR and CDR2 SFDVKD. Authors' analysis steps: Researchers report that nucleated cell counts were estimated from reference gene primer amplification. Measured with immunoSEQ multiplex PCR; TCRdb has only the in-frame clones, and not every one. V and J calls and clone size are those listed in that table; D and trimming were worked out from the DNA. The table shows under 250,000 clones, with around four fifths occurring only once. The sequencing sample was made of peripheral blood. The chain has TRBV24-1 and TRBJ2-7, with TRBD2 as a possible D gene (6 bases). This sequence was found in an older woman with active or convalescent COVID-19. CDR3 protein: CATSLRESILSSYEQYF. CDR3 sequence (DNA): TGTGCCACCAGTTTACGGGAGAGTATTCTTAGCTCCTACGAGCAGTACTTC.